In this sample, the clone carrying this T cell receptor (beta chain) turned up once. Its antigen is currently unknown. The data originate from a study of shared clonotypes between healthy human individuals. Whole-study results and caveats: Donor clonotype sharing was expected to depend on sequencing depth. Unshared clonotypes carried lower generation probabilities than those common to all four donors.

Trimming at V came to 0 bases and at J to 4 bases, leaving 7 bases not matched to a gene. From germline, CDR1 is SGHDT and CDR2 YYEEEE. The CDR3 is made up of 15 amino acids. Assay: immunoSEQ multiplex PCR; the TCRdb copy retains only in-frame clones and omits some. The repertoire includes roughly 1.5 million clones, around 98% of them detected once, and roughly 0.42% sits in the top ten. The chain links TRBV5-6 to TRBJ2-7; the match to TRBD2 covers 7 bases. The sequence was collected from a man aged 30-40 years in good health. The sequenced sample consisted of naive CD4+ T cells sorted from blood. The subset: CD45RA+ positively selected. The CDR3 region is CASSLDGGRGYEQYF. The CDR3, as DNA: TGTGCCAGCAGCTTGGATGGCGGGAGAGGTTACGAGCAGTACTTC. Variable domain in full (rest from reference TRBV5-6 and TRBJ2-7): DAGVTQSPTHLIKTRGQQVTLRCSPKSGHDTVSWYQQALGQGPQFIFQYYEEEERQRGNFPDRFSGHQFPNYSSELNVNALLLGDSALYLCASSLDGGRGYEQYFGPGTRLTVT.